These 13 T cell receptor beta chains were all obtained from the same sample, sequenced in a study of a mutant IDH1 vaccine in newly diagnosed glioma. Only in-frame clones appear in the TCRdb table, and some are missing; sequencing was by immunoSEQ multiplex PCR. This table holds fewer than 65,000 clones, about four fifths found once. These receptors' antigens are unknown. The sample's time point: week 11, during vaccination. Each vaccine dose was 300 ug of mutant IDH1 20-mer peptide, with topical imiquimod. The sample consisted of PBMCs, taken from a glioma patient whose treatment included an IDH1 peptide vaccine. The receptors derive from a middle-aged man with glioma.

The chain joins TRBV19 to TRBJ1-5; 8 bases agree with TRBD1. Germline V gene data show CDR1 as LNHDA and CDR2 as SQIVND (reference sequence). Losses at the gene ends were 6 bases for V and 7 bases for J; bases not matched to a gene: 11. The CDR3 contains 15 residues. Written as DNA, the CDR3 is TGTGCCAGTAGCCAACAGGGGGGGGCAAGACAGCCCCAGCATTTT. It codes for CASSQQGGARQPQHF.

By share of the sample, this clone is medium-sized. The chain is built from TRBV18 and TRBJ2-7, with 9 positions matching TRBD1. The CDR3 contains 13 residues. Germline loops: CDR1 KGHSH, CDR2 LQKENI. The ends lost 5 bases at V and 5 bases at J; junction bases unmatched: 4. The CDR3 here is CASSARQGDEQYF. As DNA, the CDR3 is TGTGCCAGCTCAGCCCGACAGGGGGACGAGCAGTACTTC.

This clone showed up just a few times. This chain uses TRBV7-8 with TRBJ1-5; 7 nucleotides match TRBD1. Germline-derived CDR1 and CDR2 are SGHVS and FQNEAQ. The V gene end was trimmed by 5 bases and the J gene end by 0 bases; junction bases not matched to a gene: 13. The CDR3 contains 18 residues. CDR3 loop: CASSLDRVRGYSNQPQHF. CDR3 in DNA: TGTGCCAGCAGCCTCGACAGGGTAAGGGGCTATAGCAATCAGCCCCAGCATTTT.

The chain recombines TRBV2 with TRBJ2-4; no reliable D call. Deletions cut 3 bases from V and 6 bases from J, with 6 bases between. CDR3 length: 12 residues. From germline, CDR1 is SNHLY and CDR2 FYNNEI. CDR3 DNA: TGTGCCAGCAGTGACTACCTAAACATTCAGTACTTC. Translation: CASSDYLNIQYF.

This chain joins TRBV2 and TRBJ2-3, with D perhaps TRBD1 (6 bases). Germline values: CDR1 SNHLY, CDR2 FYNNEI. V lost 4 bases to trimming and J lost 2 bases, with 13 bases between them. CDR3 size: 15 residues. Here the CDR3 reads CASSAYRASTDTQYF. The CDR3 coding sequence is TGTGCCAGCAGTGCATACAGGGCCTCCACAGATACGCAGTATTTT.

This clone has only a few counts. The chain uses TRBV7-9 and TRBJ1-1; a possible D gene is TRBD1 (6 bases). V was cut by 0 bases and J by 1 base, with 9 bases left in between. CDR1 and CDR2 (germline): SEHNR, FQNEAQ (reference sequence). There are 15 residues in the CDR3. The CDR3 here is CASSLAGTPNTEAFF. Here the CDR3 DNA reads TGTGCCAGCAGCTTAGCTGGGACACCGAACACTGAAGCTTTCTTT. The full variable domain, in which reference TRBV7-9 and TRBJ1-1 provide the parts outside the CDR3, is DTGVSQNPRHKITKRGQNVTFRCDPISEHNRLYWYRQTLGQGPEFLTYFQNEAQLEKSRLLSDRFSAERPKGSFSTLEIQRTEQGDSAMYLCASSLAGTPNTEAFFGQGTRLTVV.

J is TRBJ2-7 and V is TRBV11-1; D is undetermined. The CDR3 is 13 amino acids. With 5 bases removed from V and 6 bases from J, the gap between germline ends came to 14 bases. The V gene's germline CDR1 is SGHAT and CDR2 FQDESV (reference sequence). CDR3 region: CASSRIQSREQYF. The DNA of the CDR3 is TGTGCCAGCAGCCGAATCCAGAGTCGCGAGCAGTACTTC.

CDR3 nucleotide sequence: TGTGCCAGCAGTGAAGCGCGATGGACTAGCGGCACCGGGGAGCTGTTTTTT. This codes for CASSEARWTSGTGELFF. The chain couples TRBV2 to TRBJ2-2, with 10 bases aligning to TRBD2. The CDR3 length is 17 residues. The germline gives CDR1 SNHLY, CDR2 FYNNEI. J lost 4 bases, V lost 0 bases, and 5 bases had no gene match. Together with reference TRBV2 and TRBJ2-2, the CDR3 gives the full variable domain: EPEVTQTPSHQVTQMGQEVILRCVPISNHLYFYWYRQILGQKVEFLVSFYNNEISEKSEIFDDQFSVERPDGSNFTLKIRSTKLEDSAMYFCASSEARWTSGTGELFFGEGSRLTVL.

V is TRBV9 and J is TRBJ2-3, with 8 bases aligning to TRBD2. Germline V gives CDR1 SGDLS, CDR2 YYNGEE. Germline trimming cut 2 bases from V and 6 bases from J; bases unmatched to any gene: 11. The CDR3 is made up of 16 amino acids. The CDR3 coding sequence is TGTGCCAGCAGCGTGGATCTTGGGGCGGGGGGTGATACGCAGTATTTT. It codes for CASSVDLGAGGDTQYF.

The chain recombines TRBV5-4 with TRBJ2-5; a weak D match, TRBD1 (6 bases). The CDR3 runs 14 residues. Germline V lookup: CDR1 SGHNT, CDR2 YYREEE (reference sequence). Deletions cut 4 bases from V and 0 bases from J, with 10 bases between. In nucleotides, the CDR3 is TGTGCCAGCAGCCCCGGACAGAACCAAGAGACCCAGTACTTC. Translating it yields CASSPGQNQETQYF. Based on the CDR3 plus reference TRBV5-4 and TRBJ2-5, the full variable domain is ETGVTQSPTHLIKTRGQQVTLRCSSQSGHNTVSWYQQALGQGPQFIFQYYREEENGRGNFPPRFSGLQFPNYSSELNVNALELDDSALYLCASSPGQNQETQYFGPGTRLLVL.

This clone was counted once. The rearrangement uses TRBV14 and TRBJ2-7; 10 bases agree with TRBD2. This CDR3 is built from 14 residues. V was clipped by 4 bases and J by 2 bases; unmatched bases: 2. Germline CDR1 SGHDN, CDR2 FVKESK. The CDR3 loop reads CASSRTSGAYEQYF. The CDR3 coding sequence is TGTGCCAGCAGCCGAACTAGCGGGGCCTACGAGCAGTACTTC.

The V gene is TRBV7-8, the J gene TRBJ1-1; unclear D gene. Trimming shortened V by 2 bases and J by 2 bases, and 9 bases separated the two germline ends. This CDR3 contains 14 residues. The V gene's germline CDR1 is SGHVS and CDR2 FQNEAQ. The CDR3 sequence: CASSLNVANTEAFF. The CDR3, as DNA: TGTGCCAGCAGCTTAAACGTCGCTAACACTGAAGCTTTCTTT.

This chain joins TRBV2 and TRBJ1-1, with no clear D. V was shortened by 4 bases and J by 5 bases, with 11 bases between the two germline ends. The CDR3 spans 13 residues. Germline lookup yields CDR1 SNHLY and CDR2 FYNNEI. Here the CDR3 DNA reads TGTGCCAGCAGTGTTCCGGATCAGACTGAAGCTTTCTTT. Translating gives CASSVPDQTEAFF.